This T cell receptor (beta chain) was retrieved from a study of blood T cell repertoires in COVID-19. The overall study: Samples representing acute and convalescent COVID-19 were sourced from the United States, Italy and Spain.

Methods used by the authors: Counts of nucleated cells, estimated from reference gene primer amplification, were obtained. Assay used: immunoSEQ multiplex PCR; TCRdb lists only in-frame clones, some missing. The D gene and trimming were derived from the DNA, and the V and J assignments and clone size from that table. The repertoire consists of about 380,000 clones, with 87% occurring once and the leading ten covering 1% to 1.5%. The germline gives CDR1 MNHEY, CDR2 SVGAGI. With V trimmed by 4 bases and J by 6 bases, 5 bases remained unmatched. The CDR3 is 13 amino acids. Assignments of participants to cohorts depended upon their own reported clinical history.

Sequences were obtained from PBMCs or T cells enriched from blood (not recorded which). This receptor was identified in a man aged 25 to 40 who had recovered from COVID-19. V gene TRBV6-5 combines with J gene TRBJ1-1, with 7 bases lining up with TRBD1. CDR3: CASSSPTGPEAFF. The CDR3 DNA reads as TGTGCCAGCAGTTCCCCGACAGGGCCTGAAGCTTTCTTT.